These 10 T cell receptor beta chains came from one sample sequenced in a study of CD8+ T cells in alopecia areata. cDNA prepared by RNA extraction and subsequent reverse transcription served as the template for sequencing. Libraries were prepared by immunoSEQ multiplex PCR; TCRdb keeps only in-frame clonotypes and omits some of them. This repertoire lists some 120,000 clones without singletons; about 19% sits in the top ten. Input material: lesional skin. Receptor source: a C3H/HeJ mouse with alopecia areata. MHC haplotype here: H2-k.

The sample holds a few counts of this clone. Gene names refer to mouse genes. The DNA read from the CDR3 is TGTGCCAGCAGTCTCCTGAATGCT. Its translation is CASSLLNA. The full CDR3 reads CASSLLNAEQFF. The rearrangement uses TRBV19 and TRBJ2-1, with D hard to call. The read ends 4 residues shy of where the CDR3 ends; the end is completed using the germline J gene. Germline V CDR1 and CDR2: FNHDT, SITEND (reference sequence). This CDR3 has 12 amino acids. Between the trimmed V and J ends, which lost 4 bases and 5 bases, there was a span of 7 bases.

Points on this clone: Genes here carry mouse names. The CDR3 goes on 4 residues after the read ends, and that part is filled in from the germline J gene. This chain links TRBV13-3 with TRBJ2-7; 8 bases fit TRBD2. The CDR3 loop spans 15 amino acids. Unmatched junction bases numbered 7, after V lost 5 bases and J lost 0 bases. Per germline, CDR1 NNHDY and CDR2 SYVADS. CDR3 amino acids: CASREDWESSYEQYF. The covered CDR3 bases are TGTGCCAGCAGGGAGGACTGGGAGAGCTCCTAT.

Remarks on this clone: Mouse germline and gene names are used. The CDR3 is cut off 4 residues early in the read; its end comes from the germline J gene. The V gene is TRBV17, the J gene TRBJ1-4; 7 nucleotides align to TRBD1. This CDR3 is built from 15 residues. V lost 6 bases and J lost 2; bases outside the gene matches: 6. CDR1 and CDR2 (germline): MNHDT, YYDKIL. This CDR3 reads CASSPSGGSNERLFF. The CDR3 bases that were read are TGTGCTAGCAGCCCTTCAGGGGGGTCCAACGAA. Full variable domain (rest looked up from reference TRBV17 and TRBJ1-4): DTTVKQNPRYKLARVGKPVNLICSQTMNHDTMYWYQKKPNQAPKLLLFYYDKILNREADTFEKFQSSRPNNSFCSLYIGSAGLEYSAMYLCASSPSGGSNERLFFGHGTKLSVL.

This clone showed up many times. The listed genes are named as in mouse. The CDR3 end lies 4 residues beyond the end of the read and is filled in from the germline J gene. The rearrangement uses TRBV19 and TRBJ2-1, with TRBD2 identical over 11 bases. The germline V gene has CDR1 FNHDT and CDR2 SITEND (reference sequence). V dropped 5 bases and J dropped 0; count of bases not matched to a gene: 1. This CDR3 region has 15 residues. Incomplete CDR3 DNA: TGTGCCAGCAGGGGACTGGGGGATAACTATGCT. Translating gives CASRGLGDNYA. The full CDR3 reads CASRGLGDNYAEQFF.

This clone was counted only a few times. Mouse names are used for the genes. The covered CDR3 bases are TGTGCCAGCAGTGATATAGCTGGGGGGGGCAGAAGTGCAGAA. This gives the protein CASSDIAGGGRSAE. The entire CDR3 protein is CASSDIAGGGRSAETLYF. J is TRBJ2-3 and V is TRBV13-3; TRBD2 matches 9 bases. The read terminates 4 residues ahead of where the CDR3 ends, so the germline J gene completes it. V lost 1 base, J lost 0 bases, and 9 bases stayed unmatched. The CDR3 has 18 residues. Germline CDR1 and CDR2: NNHDY and SYVADS.

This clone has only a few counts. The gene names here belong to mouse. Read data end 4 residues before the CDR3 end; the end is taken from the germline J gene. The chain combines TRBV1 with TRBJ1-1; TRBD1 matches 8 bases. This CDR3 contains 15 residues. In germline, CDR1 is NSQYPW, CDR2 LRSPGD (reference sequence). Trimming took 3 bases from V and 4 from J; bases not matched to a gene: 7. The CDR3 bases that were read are TGCACCTGCAGTGCTCAAGACAGGGGTGGCACA. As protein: CTCSAQDRGGT. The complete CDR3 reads CTCSAQDRGGTEVFF.

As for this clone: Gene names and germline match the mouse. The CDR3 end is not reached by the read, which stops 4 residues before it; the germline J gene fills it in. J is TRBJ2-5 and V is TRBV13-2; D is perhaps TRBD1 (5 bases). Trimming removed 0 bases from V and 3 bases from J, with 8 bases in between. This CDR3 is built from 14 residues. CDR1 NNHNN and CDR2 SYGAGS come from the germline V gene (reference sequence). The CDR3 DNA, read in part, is TGTGCCAGCGGTGATGGAGCAGGGCAAGAC. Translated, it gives CASGDGAGQD. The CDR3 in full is CASGDGAGQDTQYF.

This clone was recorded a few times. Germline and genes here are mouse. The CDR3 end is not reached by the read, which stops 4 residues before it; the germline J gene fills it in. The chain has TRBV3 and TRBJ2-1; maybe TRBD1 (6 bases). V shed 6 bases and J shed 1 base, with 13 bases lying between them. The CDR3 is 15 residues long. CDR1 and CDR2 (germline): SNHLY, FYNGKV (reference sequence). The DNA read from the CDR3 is TGTGCCAGCAGATCCGGGACAACGAACTATGCT. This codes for CASRSGTTNYA. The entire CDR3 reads CASRSGTTNYAEQFF.

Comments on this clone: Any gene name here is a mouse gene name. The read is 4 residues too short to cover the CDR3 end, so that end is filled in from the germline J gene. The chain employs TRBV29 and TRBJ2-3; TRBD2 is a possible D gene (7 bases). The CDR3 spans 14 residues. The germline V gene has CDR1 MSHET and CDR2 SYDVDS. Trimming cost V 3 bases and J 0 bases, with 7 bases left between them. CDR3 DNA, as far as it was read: TGTGCTAGCAGTTTGGGGGGCAGTGCAGAA. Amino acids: CASSLGGSAE. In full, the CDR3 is CASSLGGSAETLYF.

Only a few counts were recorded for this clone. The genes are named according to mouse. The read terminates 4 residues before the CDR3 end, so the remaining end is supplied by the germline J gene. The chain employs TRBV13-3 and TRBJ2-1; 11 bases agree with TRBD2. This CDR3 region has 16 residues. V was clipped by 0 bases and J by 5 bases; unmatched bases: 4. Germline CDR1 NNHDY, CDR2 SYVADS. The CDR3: CASSDDWGGADAEQFF. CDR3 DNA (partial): TGTGCCAGCAGTGATGACTGGGGGGGCGCCGATGCT.